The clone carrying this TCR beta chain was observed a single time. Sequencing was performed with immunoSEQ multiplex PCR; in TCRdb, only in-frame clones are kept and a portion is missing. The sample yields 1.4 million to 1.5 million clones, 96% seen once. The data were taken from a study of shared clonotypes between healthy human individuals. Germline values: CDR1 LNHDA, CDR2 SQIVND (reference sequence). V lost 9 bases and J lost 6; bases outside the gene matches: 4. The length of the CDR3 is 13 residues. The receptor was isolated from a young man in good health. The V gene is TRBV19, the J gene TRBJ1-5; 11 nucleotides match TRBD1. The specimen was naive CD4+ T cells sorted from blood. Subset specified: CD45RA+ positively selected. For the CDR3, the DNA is TGTGCCAGCCTTGGGACAGGGGGTCAGCCCCAGCATTTT. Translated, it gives CASLGTGGQPQHF.